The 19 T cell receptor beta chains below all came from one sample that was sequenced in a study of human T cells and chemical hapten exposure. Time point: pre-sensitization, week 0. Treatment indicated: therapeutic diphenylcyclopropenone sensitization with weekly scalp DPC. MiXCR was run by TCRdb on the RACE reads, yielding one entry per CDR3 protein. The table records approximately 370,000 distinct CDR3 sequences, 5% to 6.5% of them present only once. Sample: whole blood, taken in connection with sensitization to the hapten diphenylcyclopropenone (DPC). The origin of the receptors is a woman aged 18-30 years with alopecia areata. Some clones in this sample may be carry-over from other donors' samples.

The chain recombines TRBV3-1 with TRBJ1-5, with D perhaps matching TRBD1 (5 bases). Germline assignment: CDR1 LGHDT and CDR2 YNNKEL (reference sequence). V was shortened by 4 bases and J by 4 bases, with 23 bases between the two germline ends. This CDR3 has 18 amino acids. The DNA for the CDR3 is TGTGCCAGCAGCCTTGGAGGGGAGCAACATAACTGTAATCAGCCCCAGCATTTT. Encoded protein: CASSLGGEQHNCNQPQHF.

CDR3 region: CASSLARGPGNQPQHF. CDR3 nucleotide sequence: TGTGCCAGCAGCTTGGCTAGGGGGCCTGGCAATCAGCCCCAGCATTTT. The chain carries TRBV5-6 and TRBJ1-5; 7 nucleotides match TRBD1. Per the germline V gene, CDR1 is SGHDT and CDR2 is YYEEEE. The CDR3 is 16 amino acids. J gave up 2 bases and V 0 bases, and 5 bases lay outside the gene matches.

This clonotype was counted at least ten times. The CDR3 nucleotides are TGTGCCAGCAGCCTCCATTCAGGGGGTACTGAAGCTTTCTTT. The encoded protein is CASSLHSGGTEAFF. The chain joins TRBV6-5 to TRBJ1-1; TRBD1 aligns across 7 bases. The length of the CDR3 is 14 residues. V lost 6 bases, J lost 5 bases, and 9 bases stayed unmatched. Germline CDR1 reads MNHEY; CDR2 reads SVGAGI.

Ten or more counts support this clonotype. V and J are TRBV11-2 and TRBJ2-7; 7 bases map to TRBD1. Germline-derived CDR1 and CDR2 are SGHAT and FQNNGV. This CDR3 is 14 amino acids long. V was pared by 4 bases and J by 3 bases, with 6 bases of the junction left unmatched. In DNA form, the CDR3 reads TGTGCCAGCAGCTACCATGGGGACAGCTACGAGCAGTACTTC. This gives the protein CASSYHGDSYEQYF.

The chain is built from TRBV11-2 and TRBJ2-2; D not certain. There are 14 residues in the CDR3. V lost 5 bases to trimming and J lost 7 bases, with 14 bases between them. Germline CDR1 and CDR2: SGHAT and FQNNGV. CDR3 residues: CASSPPKGLGELFF. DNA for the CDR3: TGTGCCAGCAGCCCCCCGAAAGGGCTCGGGGAGCTGTTTTTT.

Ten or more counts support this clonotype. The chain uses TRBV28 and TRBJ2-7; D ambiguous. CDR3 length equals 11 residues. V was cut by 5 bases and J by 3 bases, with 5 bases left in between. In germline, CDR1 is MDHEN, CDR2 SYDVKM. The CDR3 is CASSINYEQYF. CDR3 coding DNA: TGTGCCAGCAGTATTAACTACGAGCAGTACTTC.

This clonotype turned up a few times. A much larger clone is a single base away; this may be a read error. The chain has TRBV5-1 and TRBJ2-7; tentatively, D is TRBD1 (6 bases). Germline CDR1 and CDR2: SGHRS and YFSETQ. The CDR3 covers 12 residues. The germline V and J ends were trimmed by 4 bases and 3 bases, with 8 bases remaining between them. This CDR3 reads CASSMDSYEQYF. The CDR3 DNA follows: TGCGCCAGCAGCATGGACAGCTACGAGCAGTACTTC.

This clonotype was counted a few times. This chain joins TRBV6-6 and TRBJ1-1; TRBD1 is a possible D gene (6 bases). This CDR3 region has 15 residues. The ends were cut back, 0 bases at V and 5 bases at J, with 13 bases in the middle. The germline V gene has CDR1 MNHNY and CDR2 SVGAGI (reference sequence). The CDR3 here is CASSYSIQGGTEAFF. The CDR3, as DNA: TGTGCCAGCAGTTACTCGATACAGGGAGGAACTGAAGCTTTCTTT.

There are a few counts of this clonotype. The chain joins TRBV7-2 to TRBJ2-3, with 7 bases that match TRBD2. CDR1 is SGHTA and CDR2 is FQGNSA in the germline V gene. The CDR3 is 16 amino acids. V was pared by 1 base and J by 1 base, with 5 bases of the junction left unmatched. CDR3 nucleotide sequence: TGTGCCAGCAGCTTAGGACCCGCGGGGGGCACAGATACGCAGTATTTT. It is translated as CASSLGPAGGTDTQYF. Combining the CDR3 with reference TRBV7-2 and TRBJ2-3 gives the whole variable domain GAGVSQSPSNKVTEKGKDVELRCDPISGHTALYWYRQSLGQGLEFLIYFQGNSAPDKSGLPSDRFSAERTGGSVSTLTIQRTQQEDSAVYLCASSLGPAGGTDTQYFGPGTRLTVL.

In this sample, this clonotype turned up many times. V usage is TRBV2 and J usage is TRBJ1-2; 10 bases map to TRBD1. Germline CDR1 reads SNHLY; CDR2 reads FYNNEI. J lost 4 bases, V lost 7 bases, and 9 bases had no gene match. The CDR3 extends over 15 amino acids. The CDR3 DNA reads TGTGCCAGCAAGACGGGACAGGGGAGCGGCTATGGCTACACCTTC. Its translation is CASKTGQGSGYGYTF.

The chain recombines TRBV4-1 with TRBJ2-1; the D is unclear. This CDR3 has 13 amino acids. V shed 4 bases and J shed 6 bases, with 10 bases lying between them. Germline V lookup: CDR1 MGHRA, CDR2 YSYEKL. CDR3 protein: CASSRTPTNEQFF. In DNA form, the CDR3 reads TGCGCCAGCAGCCGGACGCCCACCAATGAGCAGTTCTTC.

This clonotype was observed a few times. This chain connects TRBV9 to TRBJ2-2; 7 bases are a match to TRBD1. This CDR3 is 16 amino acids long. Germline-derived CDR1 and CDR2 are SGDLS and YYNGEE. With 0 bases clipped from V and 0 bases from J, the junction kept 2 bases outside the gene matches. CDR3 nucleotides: TGTGCCAGCAGCGTAGTGAGGGGGCCGAACACCGGGGAGCTGTTTTTT. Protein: CASSVVRGPNTGELFF.

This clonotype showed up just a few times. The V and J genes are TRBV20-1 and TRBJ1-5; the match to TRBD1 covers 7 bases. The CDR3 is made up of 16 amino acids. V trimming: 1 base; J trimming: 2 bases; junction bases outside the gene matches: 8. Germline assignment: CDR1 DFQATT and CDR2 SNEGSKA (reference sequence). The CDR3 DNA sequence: TGCAGTGCTAGAGCCGACAGGGAATGGGGCAATCAGCCCCAGCATTTT. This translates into CSARADREWGNQPQHF.

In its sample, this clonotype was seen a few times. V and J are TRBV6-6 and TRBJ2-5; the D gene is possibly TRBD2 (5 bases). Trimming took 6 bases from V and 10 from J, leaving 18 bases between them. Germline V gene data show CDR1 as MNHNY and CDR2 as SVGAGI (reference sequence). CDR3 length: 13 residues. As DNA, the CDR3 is TGTGCCAGCAGCCCTACTACCGGCCGGGGCCAGTACTTC. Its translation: CASSPTTGRGQYF.

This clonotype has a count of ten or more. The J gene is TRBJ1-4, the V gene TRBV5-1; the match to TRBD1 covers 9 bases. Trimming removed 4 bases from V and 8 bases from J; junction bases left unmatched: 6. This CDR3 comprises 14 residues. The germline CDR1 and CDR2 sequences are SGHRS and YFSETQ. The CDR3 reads CASSNGQGYEKLFF. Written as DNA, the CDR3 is TGCGCCAGCAGCAACGGACAGGGGTACGAAAAACTGTTTTTT.

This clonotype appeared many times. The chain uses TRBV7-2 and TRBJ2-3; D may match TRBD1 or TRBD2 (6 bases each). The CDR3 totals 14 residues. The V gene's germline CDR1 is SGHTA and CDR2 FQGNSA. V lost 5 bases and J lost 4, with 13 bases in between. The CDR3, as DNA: TGTGCCAGCAGCCGCTACGGGGGCGCAGATACGCAGTATTTT. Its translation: CASSRYGGADTQYF.

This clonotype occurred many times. The CDR3 DNA reads TGCAGTGCTACGCTAGCGGGGGGACGTGAGCAGTTCTTC. Its protein is CSATLAGGREQFF. The chain has TRBV20-1 and TRBJ2-1; 11 bases agree with TRBD2. The junction had 5 bases not matched to a gene; V was cut back by 4 bases and J by 9 bases. This CDR3 contains 13 residues. The V gene's germline CDR1 is DFQATT and CDR2 SNEGSKA (reference sequence).

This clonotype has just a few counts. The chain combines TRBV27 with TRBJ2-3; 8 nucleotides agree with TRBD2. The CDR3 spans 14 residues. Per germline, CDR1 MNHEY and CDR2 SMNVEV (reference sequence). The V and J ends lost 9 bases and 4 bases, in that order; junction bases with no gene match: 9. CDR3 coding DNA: TGTGCCAGTCAATCAGCGGGGGACCCAGATACGCAGTATTTT. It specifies CASQSAGDPDTQYF.

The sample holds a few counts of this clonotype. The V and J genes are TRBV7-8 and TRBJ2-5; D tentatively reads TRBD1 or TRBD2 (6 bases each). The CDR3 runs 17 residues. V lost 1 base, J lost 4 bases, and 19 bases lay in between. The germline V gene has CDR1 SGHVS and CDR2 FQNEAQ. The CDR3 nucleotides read TGTGCCAGCAGCTTAGATACAGGGAGGCGAGTAAGAGAGACCCAGTACTTC. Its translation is CASSLDTGRRVRETQYF. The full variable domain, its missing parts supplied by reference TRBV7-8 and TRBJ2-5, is GAGVSQSPRYKVAKRGQDVALRCDPISGHVSLFWYQQALGQGPEFLTYFQNEAQLDKSGLPSDRFFAERPEGSVSTLKIQRTQQEDSAVYLCASSLDTGRRVRETQYFGPGTRLLVL.